These 19 T cell receptor beta chains share one sample of origin, sequenced in a study of human T cells and chemical hapten exposure. The sample's time point: patch test 3, about 24 weeks after DPC sensitization. Treatment here: therapeutic diphenylcyclopropenone sensitization with weekly scalp DPC. TCRdb ran MiXCR on the RACE reads and lists one entry per CDR3 protein. The table lists tens of thousands of distinct CDR3 sequences, roughly 12% of them singletons. The specimen comprised whole blood, sampled in connection with sensitization to the hapten diphenylcyclopropenone (DPC). All receptors derive from a man under 40 with alopecia areata. Some clones in this sample may be carry-over from other donors' samples.

This clonotype came up a few times. The gene calls are TRBV6-1 and TRBJ1-1; 7 nucleotides line up with TRBD1. Germline V gene sequence: CDR1 MNHNS, CDR2 SASEGT. After removal of 5 bases from V and 5 bases from J, the junction contained 5 bases not matched to a gene. This CDR3 spans 13 amino acids. CDR3 protein: CASSTGESTEAFF. CDR3 DNA: TGTGCCAGCAGTACAGGGGAGAGTACTGAAGCTTTCTTT.

This clonotype was found a few times. This sequence joins TRBV6-2 or TRBV6-3 and TRBJ2-1; TRBD1 might be the D (5 bases). Trimming cost V 6 bases and J 10 bases, with 13 bases left between them. The CDR3 has 12 amino acids. Germline V CDR1 and CDR2: MNHEY, SVGEGT. The CDR3 region is CASSQGDGEQFF. The CDR3 nucleotides are TGTGCCAGCAGCCAGGGTGATGGGGAGCAGTTCTTC.

This clonotype was detected ten times or more. Here the CDR3 DNA reads TGTGCCAGCAGTACAGGATGGAGAACTGAAGCTTTCTTT. Translation gives CASSTGWRTEAFF. The J gene is TRBJ1-1, the V gene TRBV28, with D perhaps TRBD1 (5 bases). V was shortened by 5 bases and J by 5 bases, with 12 bases between the two germline ends. This CDR3 spans 13 amino acids. The V gene's germline CDR1 is MDHEN and CDR2 SYDVKM.

The chain recombines TRBV20-1 with TRBJ2-3, with 9 bases aligning to TRBD1. This CDR3 region has 15 residues. Losses at the gene ends were 1 base for V and 0 bases for J; bases not matched to a gene: 2. Germline V gives CDR1 DFQATT, CDR2 SNEGSKA (reference sequence). DNA for the CDR3: TGCAGTGCTAGAGGGGGGACAGGGAGCACAGATACGCAGTATTTT. Its protein product is CSARGGTGSTDTQYF.

The gene calls are TRBV5-1 and TRBJ2-1; 7 positions agree with TRBD1. The V gene end was trimmed by 4 bases and the J gene end by 8 bases; junction bases not matched to a gene: 6. Germline CDR1 and CDR2: SGHRS and YFSETQ. This CDR3 is 13 amino acids long. The CDR3, as DNA: TGCGCCAGCAGCCCGGGACAGACTTATGAGCAGTTCTTC. Translation: CASSPGQTYEQFF.

V usage is TRBV5-1 and J usage is TRBJ1-2; 8 nucleotides line up with TRBD1. This CDR3 comprises 15 residues. V lost 4 bases and J lost 4; bases outside the gene matches: 9. Germline loops: CDR1 SGHRS, CDR2 YFSETQ. Written as DNA, the CDR3 is TGCGCCAGCAGCCTCCCCGGACAGGGCCCCTATGGCTACACCTTC. It translates to CASSLPGQGPYGYTF. The whole variable domain, filled in from reference TRBV5-1 and TRBJ1-2, reads KAGVTQTPRYLIKTRGQQVTLSCSPISGHRSVSWYQQTPGQGLQFLFEYFSETQRNKGNFPGRFSGRQFSNSRSEMNVSTLELGDSALYLCASSLPGQGPYGYTFGSGTRLTVV.

This chain links TRBV27 with TRBJ2-7; a possible D gene is TRBD1 (6 bases). Trimming removed 1 base at V and 2 bases at J, with 6 bases between. The CDR3 totals 13 residues. CDR1 and CDR2 from the germline V gene are MNHEY and SMNVEV (reference sequence). The DNA for the CDR3 is TGTGCCAGCAGTTTATACAGGGCCTACGAGCAGTACTTC. This sequence encodes CASSLYRAYEQYF.

This clonotype was seen repeatedly, ten times or more. The rearrangement joins TRBV20-1 to TRBJ1-2; D gene uncertain. This CDR3 region has 15 residues. The germline V gene encodes CDR1 DFQATT and CDR2 SNEGSKA (reference sequence). Trimming pared 0 bases from V and 5 bases from J, leaving 16 bases between. CDR3 amino acids: CSARDGRRTVYGYTF. CDR3 bases: TGCAGTGCTAGAGACGGAAGGAGGACGGTATATGGCTACACCTTC.

The chain uses TRBV5-1 and TRBJ1-2; no definite D call. This CDR3 has 14 residues. With 0 bases removed from V and 4 bases from J, the gap between germline ends came to 10 bases. Germline assignment: CDR1 SGHRS and CDR2 YFSETQ. The CDR3 here is CASSLERQAYGYTF. The CDR3 coding sequence is TGCGCCAGCAGCTTGGAGCGGCAGGCCTATGGCTACACCTTC.

This chain uses TRBV6-1 with TRBJ2-3, with 11 positions matching TRBD2. The CDR3 consists of 17 residues. The junction had 7 bases not matched to a gene; V was cut back by 5 bases and J by 0 bases. CDR1 and CDR2 (germline): MNHNS, SASEGT. CDR3 sequence (DNA): TGTGCCAGCAGTCGTTCTAGCGGGGGGTTTAGCACAGATACGCAGTATTTT. Translating gives CASSRSSGGFSTDTQYF.

This clonotype appeared many times. The rearrangement links TRBV7-6 to TRBJ1-3; D is unclear. Trimming cost V 2 bases and J 4 bases, with 6 bases left between them. CDR3 length equals 13 residues. CDR1 is SGHVS, CDR2 FNYEAQ, per germline. The DNA for the CDR3 is TGTGCCAGCAGCTTACTCCGCGGAAACACCATATATTTT. It translates to CASSLLRGNTIYF.

This clonotype was observed many times. The rearrangement uses TRBV6-2 or TRBV6-3 and TRBJ1-5; 10 nucleotides agree with TRBD1. The CDR3 consists of 16 residues. Germline trimming cut 2 bases from V and 6 bases from J; bases unmatched to any gene: 7. CDR1 is MNHEY and CDR2 is SVGEGT in the germline V gene. This CDR3 is CASSYRDRGISQPQHF. CDR3 sequence (DNA): TGTGCCAGCAGTTACCGGGACAGGGGCATCAGTCAGCCCCAGCATTTT.

This clonotype was seen a few times. The genes are TRBV7-9 and TRBJ1-1, with D possibly TRBD1 on 5 matching bases. Germline CDR1 SEHNR, CDR2 FQNEAQ (reference sequence). The CDR3 contains 15 residues. Trimming removed 3 bases from V and 2 bases from J, with 13 bases in between. The CDR3 nucleotides read TGTGCCAGCAGCTTTCGGGCCCGGGGCAACACTGAAGCTTTCTTT. Amino acid sequence: CASSFRARGNTEAFF.

This clonotype was seen a few times. This chain links TRBV5-1 with TRBJ1-1; 10 bases are shared with TRBD1. Germline CDR1 reads SGHRS; CDR2 reads YFSETQ. Unmatched junction bases numbered 5, after V lost 3 bases and J lost 6 bases. The CDR3 spans 14 residues. CDR3 coding DNA: TGCGCCAGCAGCTCAGACAGGGGGCCCGCTGAAGCTTTCTTT. Translated: CASSSDRGPAEAFF.

This clonotype was detected only a few times. This chain joins TRBV6-5 and TRBJ1-5; no clear D gene. V lost 2 bases and J lost 2, with 7 bases in between. This CDR3 has 14 amino acids. Germline V gene sequence: CDR1 MNHEY, CDR2 SVGAGI. The CDR3 nucleotides read TGTGCCAGCAGTTACAGGGAAGGCAATCAGCCCCAGCATTTT. It translates to CASSYREGNQPQHF.

There are many counts of this clonotype. The rearrangement joins TRBV7-2 to TRBJ2-7; tentatively, D is TRBD2 (5 bases). The germline V gene encodes CDR1 SGHTA and CDR2 FQGNSA. CDR3 size: 13 residues. Trimming shortened V by 5 bases and J by 6 bases, and 14 bases separated the two germline ends. CDR3 sequence: CASSPGPRGEQYF. DNA for the CDR3: TGTGCCAGCAGCCCGGGCCCCCGGGGCGAGCAGTACTTC.

The chain employs TRBV28 and TRBJ1-6; D is unclear. V lost 7 bases, J lost 8 bases, and 18 bases lay in between. There are 15 residues in the CDR3. Germline-derived CDR1 and CDR2 are MDHEN and SYDVKM. CDR3 DNA sequence: TGTGCCAGCACTCCCCCGGGTTTTGAGGATTCACCCCTCCACTTT. Its translation is CASTPPGFEDSPLHF. Together with reference TRBV28 and TRBJ1-6, the CDR3 gives the full variable domain: DVKVTQSSRYLVKRTGEKVFLECVQDMDHENMFWYRQDPGLGLRLIYFSYDVKMKEKGDIPEGYSVSREKKERFSLILESASTNQTSMYLCASTPPGFEDSPLHFGNGTRLTVT.

This clonotype was detected only a few times. The rearrangement links TRBV12-3 or TRBV12-4 to TRBJ2-7, with D hard to call. The ends were cut back, 0 bases at V and 2 bases at J, with 8 bases in the middle. CDR3 length equals 14 residues. The CDR3 here is CASSLAPLTYEQYF. The CDR3 region has the DNA TGTGCCAGCAGTTTAGCGCCGTTAACCTACGAGCAGTACTTC.

This clonotype was seen repeatedly, ten times or more. The chain employs TRBV28 and TRBJ1-4, with a weak D call TRBD1 (5 bases). Germline CDR1 and CDR2: MDHEN and SYDVKM. The CDR3 has 15 amino acids. V lost 2 bases and J lost 7, with 14 bases in between. The DNA for the CDR3 is TGTGCCAGCAGTTTACTTCGGGGAAGGGGTGAAAAACTGTTTTTT. This gives the protein CASSLLRGRGEKLFF.